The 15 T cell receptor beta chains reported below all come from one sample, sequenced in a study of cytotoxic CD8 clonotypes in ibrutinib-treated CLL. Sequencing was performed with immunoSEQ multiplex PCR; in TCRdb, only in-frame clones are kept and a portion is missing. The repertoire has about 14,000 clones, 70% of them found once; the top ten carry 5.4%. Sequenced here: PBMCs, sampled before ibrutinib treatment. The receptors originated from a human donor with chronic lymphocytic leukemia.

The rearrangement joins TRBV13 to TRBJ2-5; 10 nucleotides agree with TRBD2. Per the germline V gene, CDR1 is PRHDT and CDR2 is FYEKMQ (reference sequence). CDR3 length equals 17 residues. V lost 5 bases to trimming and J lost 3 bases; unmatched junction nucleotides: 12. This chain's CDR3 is CASSPGLAAQGEETQYF. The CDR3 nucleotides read TGTGCCAGCAGCCCCGGACTAGCGGCCCAAGGAGAAGAGACCCAGTACTTC.

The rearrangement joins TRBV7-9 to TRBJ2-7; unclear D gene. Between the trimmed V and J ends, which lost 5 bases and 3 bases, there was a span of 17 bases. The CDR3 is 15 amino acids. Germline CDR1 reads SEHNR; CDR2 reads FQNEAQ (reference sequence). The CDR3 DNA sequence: TGTGCCAGCAGCAACCCCCAAGAGACCTTCTACGAGCAGTACTTC. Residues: CASSNPQETFYEQYF.

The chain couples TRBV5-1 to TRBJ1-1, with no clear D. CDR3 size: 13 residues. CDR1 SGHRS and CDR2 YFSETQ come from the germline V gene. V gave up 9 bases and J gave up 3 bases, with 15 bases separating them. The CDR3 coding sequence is TGCGCCACCCGCCAGGCAGCCCACACTGAAGCTTTCTTT. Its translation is CATRQAAHTEAFF. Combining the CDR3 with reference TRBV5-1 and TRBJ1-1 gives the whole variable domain KAGVTQTPRYLIKTRGQQVTLSCSPISGHRSVSWYQQTPGQGLQFLFEYFSETQRNKGNFPGRFSGRQFSNSRSEMNVSTLELGDSALYLCATRQAAHTEAFFGQGTRLTVV.

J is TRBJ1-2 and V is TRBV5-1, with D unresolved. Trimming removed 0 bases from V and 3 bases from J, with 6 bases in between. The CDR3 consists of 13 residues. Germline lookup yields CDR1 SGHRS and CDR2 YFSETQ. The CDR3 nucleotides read TGCGCCAGCAGCTTGGCAGCGTACTATGGCTACACCTTC. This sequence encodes CASSLAAYYGYTF.

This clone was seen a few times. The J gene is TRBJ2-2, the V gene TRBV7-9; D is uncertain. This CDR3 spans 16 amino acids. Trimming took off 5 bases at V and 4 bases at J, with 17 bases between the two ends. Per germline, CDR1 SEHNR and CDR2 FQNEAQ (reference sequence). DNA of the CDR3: TGTGCCAGCAGCCCCTCCCTAACCTTTCCCACCGGGGAGCTGTTTTTT. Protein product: CASSPSLTFPTGELFF.

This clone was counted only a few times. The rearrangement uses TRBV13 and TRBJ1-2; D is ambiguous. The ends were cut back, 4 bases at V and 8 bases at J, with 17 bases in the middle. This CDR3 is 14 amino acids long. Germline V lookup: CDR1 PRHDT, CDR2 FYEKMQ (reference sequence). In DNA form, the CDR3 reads TGTGCCAGCAGCTGGGGTGGAGAGCGCCGGGGCTACACCTTC. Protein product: CASSWGGERRGYTF. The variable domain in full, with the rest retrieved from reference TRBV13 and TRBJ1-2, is AAGVIQSPRHLIKEKRETATLKCYPIPRHDTVYWYQQGPGQDPQFLISFYEKMQSDKGSIPDRFSAQQFSDYHSELNMSSLELGDSALYFCASSWGGERRGYTFGSGTRLTVV.

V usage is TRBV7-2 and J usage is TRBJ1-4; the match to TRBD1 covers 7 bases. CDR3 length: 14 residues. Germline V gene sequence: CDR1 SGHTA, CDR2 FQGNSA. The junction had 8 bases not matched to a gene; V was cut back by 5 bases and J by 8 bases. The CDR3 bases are TGTGCCAGCAGCCCGGGACAGAGCCCCGAAAAACTGTTTTTT. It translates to CASSPGQSPEKLFF.

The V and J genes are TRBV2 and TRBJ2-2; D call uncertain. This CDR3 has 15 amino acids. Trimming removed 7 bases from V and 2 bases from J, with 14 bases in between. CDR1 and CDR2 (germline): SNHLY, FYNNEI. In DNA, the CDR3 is TGTGCCAGCATCCCCCCGGACCGAAACACCGGGGAGCTGTTTTTT. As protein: CASIPPDRNTGELFF. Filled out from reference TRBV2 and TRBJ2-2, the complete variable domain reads EPEVTQTPSHQVTQMGQEVILRCVPISNHLYFYWYRQILGQKVEFLVSFYNNEISEKSEIFDDQFSVERPDGSNFTLKIRSTKLEDSAMYFCASIPPDRNTGELFFGEGSRLTVL.

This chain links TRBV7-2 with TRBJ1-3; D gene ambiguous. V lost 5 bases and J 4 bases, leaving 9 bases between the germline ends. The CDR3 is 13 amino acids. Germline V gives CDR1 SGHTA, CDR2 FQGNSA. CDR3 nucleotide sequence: TGTGCCAGCAGCATGGGGTGGGGAAACACCATATATTTT. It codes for CASSMGWGNTIYF.

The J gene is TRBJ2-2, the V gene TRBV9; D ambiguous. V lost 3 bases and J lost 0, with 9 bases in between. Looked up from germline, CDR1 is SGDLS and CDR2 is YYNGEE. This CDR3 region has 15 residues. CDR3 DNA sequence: TGTGCCAGCAGCGCCAGCGAGCCGAACACCGGGGAGCTGTTTTTT. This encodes CASSASEPNTGELFF.

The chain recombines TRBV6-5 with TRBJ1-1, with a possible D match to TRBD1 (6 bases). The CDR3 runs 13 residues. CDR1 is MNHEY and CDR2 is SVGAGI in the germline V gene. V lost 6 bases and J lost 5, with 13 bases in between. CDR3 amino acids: CASRGQYETEAFF. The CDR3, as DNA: TGTGCCAGCAGAGGACAGTACGAGACTGAAGCTTTCTTT.

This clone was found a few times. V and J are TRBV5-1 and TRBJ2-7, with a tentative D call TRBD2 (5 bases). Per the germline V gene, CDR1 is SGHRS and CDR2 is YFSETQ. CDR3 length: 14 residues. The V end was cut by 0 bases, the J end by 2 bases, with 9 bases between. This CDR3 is CASSLGGGPYEQYF. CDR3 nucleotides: TGCGCCAGCAGCTTGGGCGGAGGTCCCTACGAGCAGTACTTC.

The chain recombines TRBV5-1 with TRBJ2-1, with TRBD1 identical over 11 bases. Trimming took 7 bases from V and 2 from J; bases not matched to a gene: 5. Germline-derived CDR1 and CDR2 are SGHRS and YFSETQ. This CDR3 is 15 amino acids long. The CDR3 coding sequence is TGCGCCAGCTCAGGGACAGGGGGAACCTACAATGAGCAGTTCTTC. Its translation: CASSGTGGTYNEQFF. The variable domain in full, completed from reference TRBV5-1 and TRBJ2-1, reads KAGVTQTPRYLIKTRGQQVTLSCSPISGHRSVSWYQQTPGQGLQFLFEYFSETQRNKGNFPGRFSGRQFSNSRSEMNVSTLELGDSALYLCASSGTGGTYNEQFFGPGTRLTVL.

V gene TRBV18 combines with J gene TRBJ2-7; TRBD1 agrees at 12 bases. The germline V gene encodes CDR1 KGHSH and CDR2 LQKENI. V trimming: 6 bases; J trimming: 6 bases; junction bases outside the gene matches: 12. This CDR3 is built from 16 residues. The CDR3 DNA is TGTGCCAGCTCCCCCGGGACAGGGGGCGGATGGGGCGAGCAGTACTTC. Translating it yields CASSPGTGGGWGEQYF.

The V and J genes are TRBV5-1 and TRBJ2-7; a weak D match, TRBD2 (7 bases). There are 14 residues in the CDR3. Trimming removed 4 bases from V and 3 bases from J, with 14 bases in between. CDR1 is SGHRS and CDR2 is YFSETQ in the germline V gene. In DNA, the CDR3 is TGCGCCAGCAGCCCGGGGGGCAGGAACTACGAGCAGTACTTC. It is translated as CASSPGGRNYEQYF.